This T cell receptor (beta chain) was retrieved from a study of vaccination effects on CD4 cells after COVID-19. Study background: Researchers obtained post-vaccine samples at a median of 72 days past the second dose. Whole-study results and caveats: Small numbers of convalescent patients limited the study. It also lacked early post-infection timepoints.

This clone is a singleton in its sample. Its target is not known. Here immunoSEQ multiplex PCR was the method, and the copy in TCRdb shows in-frame clones only, minus some. The sample carries more than 60,000 clones, over 70% recorded once. It was after around eleven days of culture that CD4+ T cells were isolated. Participants got two doses of BNT162b2 or mRNA-1273 vaccine. Trimming removed 1 base from V and 14 bases from J; junction bases left unmatched: 12. Germline CDR1 reads SGHNT; CDR2 reads YENEEA. The CDR3 is 15 amino acids. The receptor was isolated from a human donor who received a COVID-19 vaccine. The chain links TRBV11-3 to TRBJ2-2, with 8 positions matching TRBD1. Specimen: CD4+ T cells from PBMCs cultured without peptide, collected after COVID-19 vaccination. Here the CDR3 reads CASSLGRSEPGGLFF. The DNA for the CDR3 is TGTGCCAGCAGCTTAGGCCGGTCGGAGCCAGGGGGCCTGTTTTTT.